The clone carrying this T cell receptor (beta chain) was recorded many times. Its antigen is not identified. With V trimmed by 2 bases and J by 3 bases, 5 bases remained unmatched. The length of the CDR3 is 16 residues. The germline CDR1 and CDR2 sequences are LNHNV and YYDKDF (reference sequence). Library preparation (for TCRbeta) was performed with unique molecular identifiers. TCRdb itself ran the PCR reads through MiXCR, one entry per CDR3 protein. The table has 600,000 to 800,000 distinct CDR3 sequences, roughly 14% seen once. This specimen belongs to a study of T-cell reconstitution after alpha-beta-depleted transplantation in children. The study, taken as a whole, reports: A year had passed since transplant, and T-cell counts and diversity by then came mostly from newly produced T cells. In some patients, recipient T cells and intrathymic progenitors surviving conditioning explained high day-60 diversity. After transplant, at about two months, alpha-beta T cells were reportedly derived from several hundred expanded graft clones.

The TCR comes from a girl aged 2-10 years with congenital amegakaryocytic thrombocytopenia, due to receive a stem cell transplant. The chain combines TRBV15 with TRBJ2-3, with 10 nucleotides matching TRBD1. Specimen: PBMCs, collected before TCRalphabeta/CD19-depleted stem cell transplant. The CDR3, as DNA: TGTGCCACCAGCAGACCTCGGGACAGGGGAACAGATACGCAGTATTTT. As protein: CATSRPRDRGTDTQYF.